These 20 T cell receptor beta chains were all obtained from the same sample, sequenced in a study of regulatory T cells in long-lasting Graves disease. Time point described: persistent/refractory GD, antithyroid drugs over 5 years with positive TRAb. PBMC-extracted RNA yielded the TCR library. To make TCR beta libraries, researchers used iRepertoire HTBI primers and Arm-PCR of CDR3 regions. TCRdb reprocessed the multiplex PCR reads via MiXCR and lists one record per CDR3 protein. The table records about 660,000 distinct CDR3 sequences, about 30% of them present only once. Sequencing used peripheral blood mononuclear cells (PBMCs), obtained when the disease was refractory, from a patient treated with antithyroid drugs. All receptors come from a female donor with Graves disease.

V is TRBV3-1 and J is TRBJ2-2; D is uncertain. Germline assignment: CDR1 LGHDT and CDR2 YNNKEL (reference sequence). CDR3 length: 15 amino acids. V lost 4 bases to trimming and J lost 4 bases, with 13 bases between them. CDR3 nucleotides: TGTGCCAGCAGCCGTCCGGAAGCAGGCACCGGGGAGCTGTTTTTT. Residues: CASSRPEAGTGELFF.

There are many counts of this clonotype. The chain has TRBV12-3 or TRBV12-4 and TRBJ1-2; TRBD1 aligns across 10 bases. V was clipped by 6 bases and J by 2 bases; unmatched bases: 6. The CDR3 runs to 15 residues. CDR3 nucleotides: TGTGCCAGCAGGGGAGGACAGGGGGAAAACTATGGCTACACCTTC. It is translated as CASRGGQGENYGYTF.

The chain links TRBV14 to TRBJ1-1; D gene ambiguous. Germline V CDR1 and CDR2: SGHDN, FVKESK. The length of the CDR3 is 14 residues. V lost 4 bases, J lost 4 bases, and 13 bases lay in between. The CDR3, as DNA: TGTGCCAGCAGCCCTCCCCCCGAGCTCACTGAAGCTTTCTTT. Protein: CASSPPPELTEAFF.

With regard to this clonotype: A much larger clonotype is one base distant, so this may be a read error. The chain carries TRBV9 and TRBJ1-3, with 9 bases identical to TRBD1. J gave up 0 bases and V 4 bases, and 5 bases lay outside the gene matches. The germline V gene encodes CDR1 SGDLS and CDR2 YYNGEE. The CDR3 consists of 16 residues. The CDR3, as DNA: TGTGCCAGCAGCCAGATGACAGGGGGCTCTGGAAACACCATATATTTT. It codes for CASSQMTGGSGNTIYF.

This clonotype was observed a handful of times. The CDR3 region is CASSFSWTGGNQPQHF. In DNA form, the CDR3 reads TGTGCCAGCAGCTTCTCATGGACGGGGGGAAATCAGCCCCAGCATTTT. The chain employs TRBV7-9 and TRBJ1-5, with a weak D call TRBD1 (5 bases). Germline V gene lookup returns CDR1 SEHNR and CDR2 FQNEAQ (reference sequence). There are 16 residues in the CDR3. The V end was cut by 3 bases, the J end by 4 bases, with 16 bases between.

This clonotype was counted a few times. The genes are TRBV4-1 and TRBJ1-2; 8 bases align to TRBD1. This CDR3 has 13 residues. Germline assignment: CDR1 MGHRA and CDR2 YSYEKL. After removal of 4 bases from V and 6 bases from J, the junction contained 4 bases not matched to a gene. DNA of the CDR3: TGCGCCAGCAGCCGGACAGGGCAGGATGGCTACACCTTC. Translated: CASSRTGQDGYTF.

As for this clonotype: A much larger clone sits a single nucleotide away, making a read error possible. The chain recombines TRBV11-1 with TRBJ1-1; a weak D match, TRBD1 (5 bases). This CDR3 spans 13 amino acids. The germline gives CDR1 SGHAT, CDR2 FQDESV (reference sequence). The CDR3 sequence: CAGSPGLRTEAFF. The CDR3 DNA sequence: TGTGCCGGCAGCCCGGGACTTCGCACTGAAGCTTTCTTT.

This clonotype was seen a single time. V usage is TRBV30 and J usage is TRBJ1-5; D unresolved. This CDR3 contains 14 residues. Germline V gives CDR1 GTSNPN, CDR2 SVGIG (reference sequence). Trimming pared 0 bases from V and 3 bases from J, leaving 9 bases between. The CDR3, as DNA: TGTGCCTGGAGTGTAGGGCAACACAATCAGCCCCAGCATTTT. Translated, it gives CAWSVGQHNQPQHF.

The V and J genes are TRBV5-6 and TRBJ2-7; no clear D. Germline-derived CDR1 and CDR2 are SGHDT and YYEEEE. Trimming stripped 4 bases from V and 1 base from J, with 9 bases between. The CDR3 covers 13 residues. In DNA form, the CDR3 reads TGTGCCAGCAGCGACACCACGTCCTACGAGCAGTACTTC. This translates into CASSDTTSYEQYF.

This clonotype was counted a few times. The chain links TRBV7-3 to TRBJ1-1; no firm D call. V gave up 2 bases and J gave up 0 bases, with 10 bases separating them. The germline CDR1 and CDR2 sequences are SGHTA and FQGTGA. This CDR3 spans 15 amino acids. The CDR3 sequence is CASSLFQVMNTEAFF. In nucleotides, the CDR3 is TGTGCCAGCAGCTTATTCCAAGTAATGAACACTGAAGCTTTCTTT.

The J gene is TRBJ1-1, the V gene TRBV6-9, with 7 bases matching TRBD1. Trimming cost V 0 bases and J 5 bases; bases outside gene matches: 6. The CDR3 covers 15 residues. The germline V gene encodes CDR1 MNHGY and CDR2 SVAAGI. CDR3 nucleotides: TGTGCCAGCAGTTATTCGGGACAGAGTTTGACTGAAGCTTTCTTT. Translated: CASSYSGQSLTEAFF.

The chain is built from TRBV20-1 and TRBJ2-7; 7 bases line up with TRBD2. The CDR3 length is 13 residues. The V and J ends lost 3 bases and 3 bases, in that order; junction bases with no gene match: 5. Germline CDR1 DFQATT, CDR2 SNEGSKA (reference sequence). CDR3 in DNA: TGCAGTGCTAGGGGCGGGAGCGGCTACGAGCAGTACTTC. Translating it yields CSARGGSGYEQYF.

This clonotype was counted many times. In DNA, the CDR3 is TGTGCCAGCAGTGAATCCGACGGCAATCAGCCCCAGCATTTT. The encoded protein is CASSESDGNQPQHF. This rearrangement joins TRBV6-1 to TRBJ1-5; D is ambiguous. Germline CDR1 MNHNS, CDR2 SASEGT. The CDR3 is made up of 14 amino acids. V was trimmed by 2 bases and J by 2 bases, leaving 7 bases between them.

This clonotype was counted many times. The V and J genes are TRBV11-2 and TRBJ2-7; 11 positions match TRBD2. Germline trimming cut 5 bases from V and 5 bases from J; bases unmatched to any gene: 11. The CDR3 has 16 residues. CDR1 SGHAT and CDR2 FQNNGV come from the germline V gene. The CDR3 loop is CASSIRVAGGLDEQYF. In nucleotides, the CDR3 is TGTGCCAGCAGCATACGGGTAGCGGGAGGGCTAGACGAGCAGTACTTC. Variable domain in full (rest from reference TRBV11-2 and TRBJ2-7): EAGVAQSPRYKIIEKRQSVAFWCNPISGHATLYWYQQILGQGPKLLIQFQNNGVVDDSQLPKDRFSAERLKGVDSTLKIQPAKLEDSAVYLCASSIRVAGGLDEQYFGPGTRLTVT.

This clonotype was counted only a few times. The chain is built from TRBV2 and TRBJ2-2, with D possibly being TRBD2 (6 bases). This CDR3 has 15 amino acids. Germline assignment: CDR1 SNHLY and CDR2 FYNNEI. V lost 7 bases and J lost 7, with 19 bases in between. The CDR3 here is CASTDRGIGIGELFF. CDR3 coding DNA: TGTGCCAGCACCGACCGGGGGATCGGGATCGGGGAGCTGTTTTTT.

The chain carries TRBV19 and TRBJ1-5; D is perhaps TRBD1 (5 bases). Germline V gene sequence: CDR1 LNHDA, CDR2 SQIVND (reference sequence). The CDR3 is 15 amino acids. With 4 bases removed from V and 5 bases from J, the gap between germline ends came to 15 bases. CDR3 region: CASSTLGQGHQPQHF. Here the CDR3 DNA reads TGTGCCAGTAGTACCTTGGGGCAGGGCCATCAGCCCCAGCATTTT.

This clonotype has a count of ten or more. This rearrangement joins TRBV11-2 to TRBJ1-5; D uncertain. V gave up 0 bases and J gave up 1 base, with 7 bases separating them. The CDR3 loop spans 15 amino acids. Germline-derived CDR1 and CDR2 are SGHAT and FQNNGV. Here the CDR3 DNA reads TGTGCCAGCAGCTTAGACCCACAGAGCAATCAGCCCCAGCATTTT. Residues: CASSLDPQSNQPQHF.

The chain couples TRBV25-1 to TRBJ2-7; the D gene could be TRBD1 or TRBD2 (7 bases each). V lost 8 bases and J lost 5, with 16 bases in between. This CDR3 comprises 13 residues. Germline CDR1 reads MGHDK; CDR2 reads SYGVNS. The CDR3 coding sequence is TGTGCCAGCGCACCGACAGGGAGGGACGAGCAGTACTTC. Its translation is CASAPTGRDEQYF.

This clonotype was seen ten or more times. The V gene is TRBV27, the J gene TRBJ1-1, with no clear D. Trimming removed 3 bases at V and 6 bases at J, with 17 bases between. The CDR3 is made up of 15 amino acids. Germline CDR1 reads MNHEY; CDR2 reads SMNVEV (reference sequence). The CDR3, as DNA: TGTGCCAGCAGTTTCTCTAACACTTGGGGTGCTGAAGCTTTCTTT. Its translation is CASSFSNTWGAEAFF.

The chain recombines TRBV7-9 with TRBJ1-2; TRBD1 aligns across 9 bases. The germline V gene has CDR1 SEHNR and CDR2 FQNEAQ (reference sequence). V gave up 4 bases and J gave up 6 bases; unmatched junction bases: 6. This CDR3 contains 14 residues. The CDR3 DNA sequence: TGTGCCAGCAGCTCTCCGGGACAGGGTGATGGCTACACCTTC. Its protein product is CASSSPGQGDGYTF. Full variable domain (missing parts from reference TRBV7-9 and TRBJ1-2): DTGVSQNPRHKITKRGQNVTFRCDPISEHNRLYWYRQTLGQGPEFLTYFQNEAQLEKSRLLSDRFSAERPKGSFSTLEIQRTEQGDSAMYLCASSSPGQGDGYTFGSGTRLTVV.